These T cell receptor beta chains were read from a single sample in a study of lymphopenia after photon versus proton radiotherapy. TCRdb's copy holds only in-frame clones and misses some; the assay was immunoSEQ multiplex PCR. The sample shows some 20,000 clones, just under 85% of them seen only once. The material was peripheral blood, obtained from a patient treated with photon-based radiotherapy. These receptors were collected from a woman aged 45 to 65 with pancreatic cancer. CDR3s include the opening cysteine and the closing phenylalanine or tryptophan. The D gene is left open where the match is weak. The listing skips clone size in some rows; elsewhere it reads once, few, many or a size class.

J,size,D,V,DNA,CDR3
TRBJ1-3,NA,NA,TRBV28,TGTGCCACCCGTTCGAGGGGATCTGGAAACACCATATATTTT,CATRSRGSGNTIYF
TRBJ2-5,NA,NA,TRBV7-2,TGTGCCAGCAGCTTACCCACGGGGGTGGGGACCCAGTACTTC,CASSLPTGVGTQYF
TRBJ2-5,NA,TRBD2,TRBV9,TGTGCCAGCAGCGTAGCGGGGACTAGGCAAGAGACCCAGTACTTC,CASSVAGTRQETQYF
TRBJ1-1,once,NA,TRBV5-1,TGCGCCAGCAGCCCAGAGGAGGGGTTCACTGAAGCTTTCTTT,CASSPEEGFTEAFF
TRBJ2-7,NA,NA,TRBV19,TGTGCCAGTAGTCCGCTCAGCGGGGAGCAGTACTTC,CASSPLSGEQYF
TRBJ2-7,NA,NA,TRBV11-1,TGTGCCAGCAGCTTAGCCCACTATCGGGGTTACGAGCAGTACTTC,CASSLAHYRGYEQYF
TRBJ1-4,NA,TRBD1,TRBV30,TGTGCCTGGAGTAACGAGGGACAGGGGAGGGAAAAACTGTTTTTT,CAWSNEGQGREKLFF
TRBJ1-1,NA,NA,TRBV29-1,TGCAGCGTTGTAGATCAAGGGCAAGGGAGCCCTGAAGCTTTCTTT,CSVVDQGQGSPEAFF
TRBJ2-7,NA,NA,TRBV10-3,TGTGCCATCAGCGAGGACCTTTTCGAGCAGTACTTC,CAISEDLFEQYF
TRBJ2-1,NA,TRBD2,TRBV27,TGTGCCGCAAGACGAGCGGGAGTCGGTGAGCAGTTCTTC,CAARRAGVGEQFF
TRBJ1-1,NA,TRBD1,TRBV18,TGTGCCAGCTCACCGAGGGACAGCGACACTGAAGCTTTCTTT,CASSPRDSDTEAFF
TRBJ1-4,once,TRBD1,TRBV6-5,TGTGCCAGCAGTTACTCGAGTTCCAGGGGGGGAGAAAAACTGTTTTTT,CASSYSSSRGGEKLFF
TRBJ2-7,NA,NA,TRBV28,TGTGCCAGCAGCCCCAACGGAGCCCTCAAATACGAGCAGTACTTC,CASSPNGALKYEQYF
TRBJ1-5,NA,TRBD1,TRBV7-9,TGTGCCAGCAACAGGGGGATAGATCAGCCCCAGCATTTT,CASNRGIDQPQHF
TRBJ2-6,NA,TRBD1,TRBV18,TGTGCCAGCTCACCAACGACAGGGCCCCGCTCTGGGGCCAACGTCCTGACTTTC,CASSPTTGPRSGANVLTF
TRBJ1-5,NA,TRBD1,TRBV2,TGTGCCAGCAGTGGGACAGGGAATCAGCCCCAGCATTTT,CASSGTGNQPQHF
TRBJ2-2,NA,NA,TRBV10-3,TGTGCCATCAGTGAGGTCCCAGAAACCGGGGAGCTGTTTTTT,CAISEVPETGELFF
TRBJ2-5,NA,TRBD2,TRBV7-7,TGTGCCAGCAGCCCCGGACTAGCGGGAGGGGGACAAGAGACCCAGTACTTC,CASSPGLAGGGQETQYF
TRBJ1-2,few,NA,TRBV27,TGTGCCAGCAGTTCCCTCGGCTCTTCTCATGGCTACACCTTC,CASSSLGSSHGYTF
TRBJ2-2,once,NA,TRBV4-1,TGCGCCAGCAGATTAGGACTAACCGGGGAGCTGTTTTTT,CASRLGLTGELFF
TRBJ2-7,NA,TRBD2,TRBV28,TGTGCCAGCACCCCGCTAGCGGGAAGGTACGAGCAGTACTTC,CASTPLAGRYEQYF
TRBJ1-5,NA,NA,TRBV4-1,TGCGCCAGCAGCCACTTCCCTAGCGCCAATCAGCCCCAGCATTTT,CASSHFPSANQPQHF
TRBJ2-1,once,NA,TRBV29-1,TGCAGCGTCGTTAGAGGAAATGAGCAGTTCTTC,CSVVRGNEQFF
TRBJ2-1,NA,NA,TRBV7-9,TGTGCCAGCAGCCCAAGGGGCTACAATGAGCAGTTCTTC,CASSPRGYNEQFF
TRBJ2-7,NA,NA,TRBV7-2,TGTGCCAGCAGCTTAGGATTCCGGCTCCCGACCACCTACGAGCAGTACTTC,CASSLGFRLPTTYEQYF
TRBJ2-7,NA,TRBD1,TRBV2,TGTGCCAGGGGAAATGGGACAGGGGGCGAGCAGTACTTC,CARGNGTGGEQYF
TRBJ2-7,NA,NA,TRBV7-2,TGTGCCAGCAGCTCAGTCGGGGGGCTCTCCTACGAGCAGTACTTC,CASSSVGGLSYEQYF
TRBJ2-1,NA,TRBD1,TRBV6-5,TGTGCCAGCAGTTTAAGACAGGGCGGCAGCGCGGGTGAGCAGTTCTTC,CASSLRQGGSAGEQFF
TRBJ2-2,NA,NA,TRBV6-5,TGTGCCAGCAGTTACTCTCGGACAGCGAACACCGGGGAGCTGTTTTTT,CASSYSRTANTGELFF
TRBJ1-2,NA,TRBD1,TRBV6-1,TGTGCCAGCAGTGAGGGCGGGACAGCCAACTATGGCTACACCTTC,CASSEGGTANYGYTF
TRBJ1-1,NA,NA,TRBV2,TGTGCCAGCAGCGGGGGGGCAGGGCTGAACACTGAAGCTTTCTTT,CASSGGAGLNTEAFF
TRBJ1-4,NA,NA,TRBV4-2,TGTGCCAGCAGCCAAAAGGGACGGATTGAAAAACTGTTTTTT,CASSQKGRIEKLFF
TRBJ1-6,NA,TRBD1,TRBV27,TGTGCCAGCAGGCAAGGGACAGGGGGCAGTTCACCCCTCCACTTT,CASRQGTGGSSPLHF
TRBJ1-4,NA,TRBD1,TRBV30,TGTGCCTGGAGACACGGGACAGGGAGGGCCGCGAGGGGAGAAAAACTGTTTTTT,CAWRHGTGRAARGEKLFF
TRBJ2-7,few,NA,TRBV29-1,TGCAGCGTTGAAGAGAGGGGCGGGTACGAGCAGTACTTC,CSVEERGGYEQYF
TRBJ2-7,NA,NA,TRBV19,TGTGCCAGTAGTATAGCGAGGGCCTACGAGCAGTACTTC,CASSIARAYEQYF
TRBJ1-1,NA,TRBD1,TRBV5-4,TGTGCCAGCAGCTCCGTACAGGGGATTAGCACTGAAGCTTTCTTT,CASSSVQGISTEAFF
TRBJ2-3,NA,NA,TRBV4-3,TGCGCCAGCAGCCCTAGCACTAGCTACACAGATACGCAGTATTTT,CASSPSTSYTDTQYF
TRBJ1-5,once,TRBD1,TRBV7-2,TGTGCCAGCAGCTTACAGGGGGCCGGCAATCAGCCCCAGCATTTT,CASSLQGAGNQPQHF
TRBJ2-7,NA,NA,TRBV6-5,TGTGCCAGCAGAGAGACAGGTAATCGCGAGCAGTACTTC,CASRETGNREQYF
TRBJ2-4,NA,NA,TRBV28,TGTGCCAGCAGTTTAGGGGGATCGGTCAAAAACATTCAGTACTTC,CASSLGGSVKNIQYF
TRBJ1-2,NA,NA,TRBV6-5,TGTGCCAGCAGTCCAGGGGAGGTAGGGGGCTACACCTTC,CASSPGEVGGYTF
TRBJ2-7,NA,TRBD2,TRBV18,TGTGCCAGCTCGAAGGTGGGACTAGAGCAGTACTTC,CASSKVGLEQYF